The 24 T cell receptor beta chains presented below share a single source sample, sequenced in a study of cytomegalovirus exposure and HLA in healthy donors. A multiplex PCR was run with 60 Vbeta primers and 13 Jbeta primers. Only in-frame clones appear in the TCRdb table, and some are missing; sequencing was by immunoSEQ multiplex PCR. Among just over 150,000 clones listed, approximately 86% were seen once. The source material was PBMCs. The receptors here all came from a woman in her 50s in good health and CMV-seropositive.

The rearrangement links TRBV7-9 to TRBJ1-4, with 9 nucleotides matching TRBD1. CDR1 and CDR2 from the germline V gene are SEHNR and FQNEAQ (reference sequence). V lost 1 base to trimming and J lost 8 bases; unmatched junction nucleotides: 5. CDR3 length: 15 residues. The CDR3 loop reads CASSLGGTGSEKLFF. The CDR3, as DNA: TGTGCCAGCAGCTTAGGGGGGACAGGGTCGGAAAAACTGTTTTTT.

V and J are TRBV5-1 and TRBJ1-6; 12 nucleotides align to TRBD1. This CDR3 comprises 17 residues. Germline assignment: CDR1 SGHRS and CDR2 YFSETQ. V dropped 4 bases and J dropped 7; count of bases not matched to a gene: 9. CDR3 residues: CASSLTPGTGGNSPLHF. As DNA, the CDR3 is TGCGCCAGCAGCCTCACCCCCGGGACAGGGGGCAATTCACCCCTCCACTTT.

The gene calls are TRBV6-5 and TRBJ1-1; D unclear. The CDR3 sequence is 14 residues long. V dropped 2 bases and J dropped 0 bases, with 7 bases sitting between them. Germline V lookup: CDR1 MNHEY, CDR2 SVGAGI. The CDR3, as DNA: TGTGCCAGCAGTTACACGCGTATGAACACTGAAGCTTTCTTT. It yields the protein CASSYTRMNTEAFF.

The chain carries TRBV9 and TRBJ2-4, with D unresolved. Germline V CDR1 and CDR2: SGDLS, YYNGEE. This CDR3 has 12 residues. V lost 3 bases and J 10 bases, leaving 11 bases between the germline ends. CDR3 amino acids: CASSGRLGIQYF. The CDR3 DNA is TGTGCCAGCAGCGGACGACTCGGGATTCAGTACTTC.

The J gene is TRBJ1-6, the V gene TRBV6-1, with D maybe TRBD1 (5 bases). The CDR3 has 16 amino acids. The V end was cut by 1 base, the J end by 2 bases, with 9 bases between. The germline V gene has CDR1 MNHNS and CDR2 SASEGT. CDR3 protein: CASSEDGAAYNSPLHF. In DNA, the CDR3 is TGTGCCAGCAGTGAAGATGGGGCAGCCTATAATTCACCCCTCCACTTT.

The V gene is TRBV29-1, the J gene TRBJ2-1; maybe TRBD2 (6 bases). This CDR3 spans 14 amino acids. From germline, CDR1 is SQVTM and CDR2 ANQGSEA. CDR3 bases: TGCAGTGTTTTACGGGGACTGCTAAACAATGAGCAGTTCTTC. Translating it yields CSVLRGLLNNEQFF.

J is TRBJ2-7 and V is TRBV29-1; D unclear. Trimming left V 4 bases short and J 0 bases short, with 10 bases between. Germline assignment: CDR1 SQVTM and CDR2 ANQGSEA. This CDR3 region has 13 residues. The CDR3 spells CSVGSVHSYEQYF. The CDR3 DNA is TGCAGCGTTGGGTCAGTCCACTCCTACGAGCAGTACTTC.

The CDR3 DNA is TGCGCCAGCAGCTCGGGACTTATGTACGAGCAGTACTTC. Encoded protein: CASSSGLMYEQYF. The chain employs TRBV5-1 and TRBJ2-7, with D possibly matching TRBD2 (6 bases). CDR1 and CDR2 (germline): SGHRS, YFSETQ. The CDR3 runs 13 residues. V was clipped by 3 bases and J by 4 bases, with 11 bases between them.

The table lists this clone with a count of one. The genes are TRBV6-1 and TRBJ1-6, with 7 bases identical to TRBD1. After removal of 7 bases from V and 2 bases from J, the junction contained 2 bases not matched to a gene. The germline V gene has CDR1 MNHNS and CDR2 SASEGT. The CDR3 is 14 residues long. The CDR3 region has the DNA TGTGCCAGCACGACAGGGACCTATAATTCACCCCTCCACTTT. Protein product: CASTTGTYNSPLHF.

V and J are TRBV7-2 and TRBJ2-1, with a possible D match to TRBD1 (5 bases). The CDR3 extends over 12 amino acids. CDR1 and CDR2 from the germline V gene are SGHTA and FQGNSA. V was shortened by 5 bases and J by 5 bases, with 7 bases between the two germline ends. Here the CDR3 DNA reads TGTGCCAGCAGCCTGACAGACAATGAGCAGTTCTTC. Protein sequence: CASSLTDNEQFF.

J is TRBJ2-5 and V is TRBV7-8; D perhaps matches TRBD1 (5 bases). The J call may be wrong; the DNA end is better matched by TRBJ2-7. Germline V gene sequence: CDR1 SGHVS, CDR2 FQNEAQ. The CDR3 has 14 residues. CDR3 loop: CASSLGWGVNEQYF. DNA of the CDR3: TGTGCCAGCAGCTTAGGTTGGGGCGTCAACGAGCAGTACTTC.

In this sample, this clone turned up a few times. The CDR3 bases are TGTGCCAGCAGCTTACCAGCGGGTCGACGGGATACGCAGTATTTT. This gives the protein CASSLPAGRRDTQYF. V gene TRBV5-6 combines with J gene TRBJ2-3, with D possibly matching TRBD2 (6 bases). Trimming took off 2 bases at V and 6 bases at J, with 16 bases between the two ends. There are 15 residues in the CDR3. Germline CDR1 reads SGHDT; CDR2 reads YYEEEE.

J is TRBJ1-2 and V is TRBV6-6, with TRBD1 matching 10 bases. Germline V lookup: CDR1 MNHNY, CDR2 SVGAGI (reference sequence). CDR3 size: 14 residues. Trimming cost V 5 bases and J 3 bases; bases outside gene matches: 3. The CDR3 region is CASSRQGAHYGYTF. DNA of the CDR3: TGTGCCAGCAGTCGACAGGGGGCTCACTATGGCTACACCTTC.

V and J are TRBV18 and TRBJ2-1; 14 nucleotides align to TRBD2. The CDR3 has 17 residues. V shed 3 bases, J shed 9 bases, and the junction held 10 bases outside the gene matches. In germline, CDR1 is KGHSH, CDR2 LQKENI. CDR3 nucleotides: TGTGCCAGCTCACCGGCCGACTCAGGACTAGCGGGGGGTGAGCAGTTCTTC. This sequence encodes CASSPADSGLAGGEQFF.

V usage is TRBV5-4 and J usage is TRBJ1-6, with a tentative D call TRBD1 (6 bases). The germline V gene has CDR1 SGHNT and CDR2 YYREEE (reference sequence). The CDR3 runs to 14 residues. The ends were cut back, 3 bases at V and 10 bases at J, with 14 bases in the middle. The CDR3 DNA is TGTGCCAGCAGCTCCAGGGGAGTAGGGTCACCCCTCCACTTT. Residues: CASSSRGVGSPLHF. Complete variable domain (other parts from reference TRBV5-4 and TRBJ1-6): ETGVTQSPTHLIKTRGQQVTLRCSSQSGHNTVSWYQQALGQGPQFIFQYYREEENGRGNFPPRFSGLQFPNYSSELNVNALELDDSALYLCASSSRGVGSPLHFGNGTRLTVT.

The gene calls are TRBV5-4 and TRBJ2-3; D uncertain. The CDR3 covers 12 residues. CDR1 and CDR2 (germline): SGHNT, YYREEE (reference sequence). The V gene lost 1 base and the J gene lost 6 bases, with 6 bases spanning the gap. The CDR3, as DNA: TGTGCCAGCAGCTTGTACCAGGATACGCAGTATTTT. It yields the protein CASSLYQDTQYF.

This clone was counted once. This chain connects TRBV29-1 to TRBJ2-7, with 9 bases fitting TRBD1. Germline V gives CDR1 SQVTM, CDR2 ANQGSEA. Trimming cost V 7 bases and J 2 bases; bases outside gene matches: 9. This CDR3 spans 14 amino acids. The CDR3 reads CSAGSGTGPYEQYF. As DNA, the CDR3 is TGCAGCGCTGGATCCGGGACAGGGCCCTACGAGCAGTACTTC.

This sequence joins TRBV4-3 and TRBJ2-1; 8 positions agree with TRBD1. V shed 4 bases, J shed 0 bases, and the junction held 8 bases outside the gene matches. This CDR3 has 17 residues. Germline CDR1 LGHNA, CDR2 YSLEER. In DNA form, the CDR3 reads TGCGCCAGCAGCCCCGCTATCGGACAGGGCTCCTACAATGAGCAGTTCTTC. This codes for CASSPAIGQGSYNEQFF.

V usage is TRBV11-2 and J usage is TRBJ2-1; D might be TRBD1 (6 bases). The V end was cut by 1 base, the J end by 7 bases, with 8 bases between. CDR1 and CDR2 from the germline V gene are SGHAT and FQNNGV. The CDR3 is 13 residues long. The CDR3 coding sequence is TGTGCCAGCAGCTTAGGGGGGCCGAATGAGCAGTTCTTC. The encoded protein is CASSLGGPNEQFF.

The gene calls are TRBV6-6 and TRBJ1-2; 10 nucleotides agree with TRBD1. The junction had 8 bases not matched to a gene; V was cut back by 2 bases and J by 8 bases. From germline, CDR1 is MNHNY and CDR2 SVGAGI (reference sequence). This CDR3 contains 15 residues. The CDR3 loop reads CASSYKPGQGNGYTF. The DNA for the CDR3 is TGTGCCAGCAGTTACAAACCGGGACAGGGGAACGGCTACACCTTC.

V and J are TRBV4-1 and TRBJ2-7; D is possibly TRBD2 (6 bases). This CDR3 has 15 amino acids. The V end lost 7 bases, the J end lost 8 bases, and 24 bases lay between the germline ends. Germline lookup yields CDR1 MGHRA and CDR2 YSYEKL. CDR3 DNA: TGCGCCAGCAACGAATTCCGGGACTCTGCCTCGAAGCAGTACTTC. Protein: CASNEFRDSASKQYF.

The chain employs TRBV7-2 and TRBJ2-5; possibly TRBD1 for D (6 bases). The length of the CDR3 is 11 residues. CDR1 and CDR2 from the germline V gene are SGHTA and FQGNSA. The ends were cut back, 6 bases at V and 5 bases at J, with 7 bases in the middle. The CDR3 bases are TGTGCCAGCAGGAGGGGGGAGACCCAGTACTTC. As protein: CASRRGETQYF.

This chain connects TRBV6-6 to TRBJ1-2, with D maybe TRBD1 (6 bases). Germline CDR1 is MNHNY and CDR2 is SVGAGI (reference sequence). The CDR3 runs to 14 residues. The V gene lost 0 bases and the J gene lost 5 bases, with 10 bases spanning the gap. The CDR3: CASSYSRGAYGYTF. The CDR3 bases are TGTGCCAGCAGTTACTCCAGGGGCGCTTATGGCTACACCTTC.

The chain employs TRBV30 and TRBJ1-6; no definite D call. From germline, CDR1 is GTSNPN and CDR2 SVGIG (reference sequence). The CDR3 runs 13 residues. V gave up 7 bases and J gave up 10 bases, with 17 bases separating them. The CDR3 region has the DNA TGTGCCTTAAATTTACAGCGAGGGTCACCCCTCCACTTT. Its protein is CALNLQRGSPLHF.